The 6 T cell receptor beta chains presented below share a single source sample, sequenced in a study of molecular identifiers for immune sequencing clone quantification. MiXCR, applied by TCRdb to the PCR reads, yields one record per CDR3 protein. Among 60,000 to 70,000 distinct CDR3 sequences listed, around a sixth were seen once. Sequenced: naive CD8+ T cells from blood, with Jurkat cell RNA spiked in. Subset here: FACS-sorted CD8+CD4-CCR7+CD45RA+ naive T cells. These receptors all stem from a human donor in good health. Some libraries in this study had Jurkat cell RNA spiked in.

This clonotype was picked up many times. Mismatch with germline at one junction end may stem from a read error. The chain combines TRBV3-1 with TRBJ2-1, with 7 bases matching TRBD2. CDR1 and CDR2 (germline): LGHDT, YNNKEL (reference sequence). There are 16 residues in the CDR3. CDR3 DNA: TGTGCCAGCAGCACCCAAAGCGGGAAAATGAACAATGAGCTGTTCTTC. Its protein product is CASSTQSGKMNNELFF.

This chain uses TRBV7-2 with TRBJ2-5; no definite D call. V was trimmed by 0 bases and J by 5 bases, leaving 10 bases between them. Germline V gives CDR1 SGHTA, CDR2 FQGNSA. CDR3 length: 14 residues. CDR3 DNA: TGTGCCAGCAGCTTAGCGTTACTCGGGGAGACCCAGTACTTC. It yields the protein CASSLALLGETQYF.

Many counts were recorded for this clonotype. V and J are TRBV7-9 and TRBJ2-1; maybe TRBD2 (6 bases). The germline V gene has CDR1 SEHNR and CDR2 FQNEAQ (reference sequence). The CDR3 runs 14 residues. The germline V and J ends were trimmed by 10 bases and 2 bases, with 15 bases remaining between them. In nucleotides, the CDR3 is TGTGCCACGTACAACGCGGGAACCTACAATGAGCAGTTCTTC. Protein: CATYNAGTYNEQFF.

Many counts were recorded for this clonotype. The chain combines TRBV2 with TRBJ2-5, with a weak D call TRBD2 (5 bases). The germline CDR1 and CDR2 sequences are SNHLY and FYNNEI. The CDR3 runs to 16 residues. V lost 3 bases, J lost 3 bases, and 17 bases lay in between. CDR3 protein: CASSDFGISGKETQYF. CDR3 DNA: TGTGCCAGCAGTGATTTTGGCATCTCGGGGAAAGAGACCCAGTACTTC.

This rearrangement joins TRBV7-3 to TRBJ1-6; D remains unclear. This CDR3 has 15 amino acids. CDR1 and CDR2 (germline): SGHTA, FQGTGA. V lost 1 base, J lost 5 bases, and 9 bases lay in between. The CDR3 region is CASSLSGPNNSPLHF. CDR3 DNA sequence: TGTGCCAGCAGCTTAAGCGGCCCGAATAATTCACCCCTCCACTTT.

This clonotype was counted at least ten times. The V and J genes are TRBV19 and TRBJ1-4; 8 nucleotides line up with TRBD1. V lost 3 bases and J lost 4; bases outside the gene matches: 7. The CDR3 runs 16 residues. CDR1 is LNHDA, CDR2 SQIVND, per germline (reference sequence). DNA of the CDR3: TGTGCCAGTAGTATGGACAGGGAGGGGGATAATGAAAAACTGTTTTTT. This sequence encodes CASSMDREGDNEKLFF.